This T cell receptor beta chain was sequenced for a study of OX40 agonist ivuxolimab in advanced cancers. The data were produced by immunoSEQ multiplex PCR, yet TCRdb's version contains in-frame clones alone and is incomplete. The data contain tens of thousands of clones, around 84% of them seen just once; the ten biggest clones take up about a sixth. Deletions cut 0 bases from V and 1 base from J, with 12 bases between. The CDR3 covers 16 residues. Germline V lookup: CDR1 SGHRS, CDR2 YFSETQ. The sequencing here drew on CD4+ or CD8+ T cells sorted from blood, taken in a trial of the OX40 agonist ivuxolimab. The sequence derives from an adult with an advanced solid tumor such as melanoma, head and neck, liver or kidney cancer. This chain uses TRBV5-1 with TRBJ2-3; perhaps TRBD1 as D (6 bases). CDR3 coding DNA: TGCGCCAGCAGCTTGGCGGAACAGGGTGGCACAGATACGCAGTATTTT. Translating gives CASSLAEQGGTDTQYF.